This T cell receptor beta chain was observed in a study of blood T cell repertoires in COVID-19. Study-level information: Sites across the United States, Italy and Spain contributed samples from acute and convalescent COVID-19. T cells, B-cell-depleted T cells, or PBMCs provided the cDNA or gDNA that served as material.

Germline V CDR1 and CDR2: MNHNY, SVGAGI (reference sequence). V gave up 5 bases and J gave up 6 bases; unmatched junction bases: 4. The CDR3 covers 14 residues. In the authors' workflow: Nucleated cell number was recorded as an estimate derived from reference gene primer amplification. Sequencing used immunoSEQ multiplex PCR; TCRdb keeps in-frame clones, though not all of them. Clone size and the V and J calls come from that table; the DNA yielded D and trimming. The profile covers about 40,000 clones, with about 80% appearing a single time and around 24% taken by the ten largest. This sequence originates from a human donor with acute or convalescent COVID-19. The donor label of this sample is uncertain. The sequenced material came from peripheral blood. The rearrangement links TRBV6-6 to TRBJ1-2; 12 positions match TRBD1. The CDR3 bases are TGTGCCAGCAGTGGGGACAGGGGGCTTGATGGCTACACCTTC. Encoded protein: CASSGDRGLDGYTF.